The 29 T cell receptor beta chains given below trace back to one sample, sequenced in a study of shared T cell receptors in the human thymus. TCRdb keeps only in-frame clones here, not all; method: immunoSEQ multiplex PCR. The sample consists of hundreds of thousands of clones, around 78% of them appearing once. This sample also appeared in a second study, on human thymus T cells.

The sample taken for sequencing was thymocytes. The receptors stem from a boy in the first two years of life with a congenital heart defect.

This clone has more than one count but fewer than ten. The genes are TRBV7-6 and TRBJ1-1, with D tentatively TRBD1 (6 bases). V dropped 5 bases and J dropped 5 bases, with 12 bases sitting between them. CDR3 size: 13 residues. CDR1 is SGHVS, CDR2 FNYEAQ, per germline. CDR3 residues: CASSEQGWTEAFF. The CDR3 DNA is TGTGCCAGCAGCGAACAGGGTTGGACTGAAGCTTTCTTT.

CDR3 protein: CASSSGTANTIYF. The CDR3, as DNA: TGTGCCAGCAGCTCTGGGACAGCCAACACCATATATTTT. The chain is built from TRBV5-6 and TRBJ1-3; TRBD1 matches at 7 bases. This CDR3 has 13 amino acids. The germline V gene has CDR1 SGHDT and CDR2 YYEEEE. After removal of 3 bases from V and 7 bases from J, the junction contained 4 bases not matched to a gene.

The rearrangement uses TRBV4-3 and TRBJ2-5; 8 bases match TRBD2. The CDR3 sequence is 19 residues long. V gave up 3 bases and J gave up 3 bases; unmatched junction bases: 18. Germline V lookup: CDR1 LGHNA, CDR2 YSLEER. For the CDR3, the DNA is TGCGCCAGCAGCCAGGGGCCGACTAGCGAGGGGGGTTTGGAAGAGACCCAGTACTTC. Its translation is CASSQGPTSEGGLEETQYF.

The chain joins TRBV9 to TRBJ2-7; D possibly corresponds to TRBD2 (5 bases). The CDR3 totals 15 residues. The V end was cut by 3 bases, the J end by 4 bases, with 17 bases between. The germline CDR1 and CDR2 sequences are SGDLS and YYNGEE. Written as DNA, the CDR3 is TGTGCCAGCAGCGCCAGCGGTGCCGGCATTTACGAGCAGTACTTC. It specifies CASSASGAGIYEQYF.

This clone was seen more than once but under ten times. The V gene is TRBV6-1, the J gene TRBJ1-3; no clear D gene. Germline CDR1 reads MNHNS; CDR2 reads SASEGT. V was clipped by 4 bases and J by 3 bases, with 10 bases between them. There are 14 residues in the CDR3. CDR3 nucleotide sequence: TGTGCCAGCAGTGTAATCCTTAGTGGAAACACCATATATTTT. Protein product: CASSVILSGNTIYF.

The rearrangement links TRBV28 to TRBJ1-4, with 8 bases fitting TRBD1. The V segment lost 10 bases and the J segment 3 bases; nucleotides outside the gene matches: 10. Germline values: CDR1 MDHEN, CDR2 SYDVKM. The CDR3 runs 15 residues. Here the CDR3 reads CATNPPGQANEKLFF. The CDR3 nucleotides read TGTGCCACCAATCCACCGGGACAGGCTAATGAAAAACTGTTTTTT.

The chain joins TRBV21-1 to TRBJ2-3; TRBD1 is the table's D call, not checked against the DNA. TRBV21-1 is deemed a pseudogene. There are 12 residues in the CDR3. CDR3: CARDRSYSTQYF. CDR3 bases: TGTGCCAGGGACAGGAGTTATAGTACGCAGTATTTT.

The CDR3 DNA reads TGTGCCAGCAGTGACGGACGACAGGGTGGGACAGATACGCAGTATTTT. Translating it yields CASSDGRQGGTDTQYF. The rearrangement joins TRBV6-1 to TRBJ2-3, with 7 nucleotides matching TRBD1. V trimming: 3 bases; J trimming: 3 bases; junction bases outside the gene matches: 9. This CDR3 has 16 residues. CDR1 MNHNS and CDR2 SASEGT come from the germline V gene.

The genes are TRBV5-1 and TRBJ2-6; TRBD1 might be the D (6 bases). Germline assignment: CDR1 SGHRS and CDR2 YFSETQ. The CDR3 extends over 18 amino acids. Trimming removed 4 bases from V and 1 base from J, with 18 bases in between. Here the CDR3 reads CASSVHRVRRSGANVLTF. For the CDR3, the DNA is TGCGCCAGCAGCGTCCACAGGGTGAGGAGGTCTGGGGCCAACGTCCTGACTTTC.

The chain links TRBV2 to TRBJ2-2; D possibly corresponds to TRBD2 (6 bases). V was trimmed by 6 bases and J by 0 bases, leaving 8 bases between them. Per germline, CDR1 SNHLY and CDR2 FYNNEI. The CDR3 extends over 14 amino acids. In nucleotides, the CDR3 is TGTGCCAGCAGGGGGGAGGCGAACACCGGGGAGCTGTTTTTT. Translation gives CASRGEANTGELFF.

The CDR3 spells CASSRWGQGNYGYTF. DNA for the CDR3: TGTGCCAGCAGCCGATGGGGACAGGGGAACTATGGCTACACCTTC. This chain uses TRBV11-2 with TRBJ1-2; TRBD1 matches 10 bases. Trimming cost V 5 bases and J 2 bases; bases outside gene matches: 5. Germline CDR1 is SGHAT and CDR2 is FQNNGV. This CDR3 is 15 amino acids long.

This clone was counted once. This chain joins TRBV29-1 and TRBJ1-1; TRBD1 matches 7 bases. V shed 3 bases and J 2 bases; nucleotides not matched to a gene: 3. Germline values: CDR1 SQVTM, CDR2 ANQGSEA. The CDR3 has 13 residues. In nucleotides, the CDR3 is TGCAGCGTTGATCAGGGGGGTAACACTGAAGCTTTCTTT. This sequence encodes CSVDQGGNTEAFF.

The V gene is TRBV7-9, the J gene TRBJ2-3; D is perhaps TRBD2 (6 bases). The germline V gene has CDR1 SEHNR and CDR2 FQNEAQ (reference sequence). This CDR3 is built from 17 residues. V gave up 5 bases and J gave up 7 bases, with 25 bases separating them. Here the CDR3 DNA reads TGTGCCAGCAGCCTACCCGGGACTCCCGATGGGAGGAATACGCAGTATTTT. Translation gives CASSLPGTPDGRNTQYF.

The chain recombines TRBV10-3 with TRBJ1-2; possible D gene TRBD1, 6 bases. CDR3 length equals 14 residues. Trimming left V 2 bases short and J 1 base short, with 8 bases between. The germline V gene encodes CDR1 ENHRY and CDR2 SYGVKD. CDR3 sequence (DNA): TGTGCCATCAGTGAGGACAGGAGTAACTATGGCTACACCTTC. Translating it yields CAISEDRSNYGYTF.

This rearrangement joins TRBV5-1 to TRBJ2-7; perhaps TRBD1 as D (6 bases). The CDR3 runs 13 residues. Germline lookup yields CDR1 SGHRS and CDR2 YFSETQ. V shed 4 bases and J shed 5 bases, with 13 bases lying between them. DNA for the CDR3: TGCGCCAGCAGCCGGGACATATCCCACGAGCAGTACTTC. Its protein is CASSRDISHEQYF.

The J gene is TRBJ2-7, the V gene TRBV5-1; D is undetermined. The CDR3 consists of 15 residues. Per the germline V gene, CDR1 is SGHRS and CDR2 is YFSETQ. V shed 0 bases and J shed 0 bases, with 10 bases lying between them. CDR3 DNA: TGCGCCAGCAGCTTGGGACGGCGGTACTCCTACGAGCAGTACTTC. Translated, it gives CASSLGRRYSYEQYF.

The rearrangement links TRBV6-5 to TRBJ2-7, with D perhaps TRBD1 (6 bases). Germline CDR1 and CDR2: MNHEY and SVGAGI. The V and J ends lost 4 bases and 4 bases respectively, with 17 bases between them. The CDR3 covers 15 residues. As DNA, the CDR3 is TGTGCCAGCAGTTCCGGGACACCGCTTAGGTACGAGCAGTACTTC. Translated: CASSSGTPLRYEQYF.

This chain joins TRBV30 and TRBJ2-3; 16 bases fit TRBD2. The CDR3 contains 21 residues. The germline V gene encodes CDR1 GTSNPN and CDR2 SVGIG (reference sequence). With 5 bases clipped from V and 2 bases from J, the junction kept 19 bases outside the gene matches. The CDR3 sequence: CAWGRVGTSGRVLAYTDTQYF. The CDR3 DNA is TGTGCCTGGGGCAGAGTGGGGACTAGCGGGAGGGTTTTAGCGTACACAGATACGCAGTATTTT.

This clone was observed a few times. The genes are TRBV29-1 and TRBJ2-7, with 10 bases fitting TRBD1. This CDR3 has 12 amino acids. J gave up 3 bases and V 7 bases, and 3 bases lay outside the gene matches. Looked up from germline, CDR1 is SQVTM and CDR2 is ANQGSEA. As DNA, the CDR3 is TGCAGCGCCGGGACAGGGGACTACGAGCAGTACTTC. Protein sequence: CSAGTGDYEQYF.

The chain carries TRBV6-5 and TRBJ1-2; TRBD1 agrees at 7 bases. V shed 0 bases, J shed 8 bases, and the junction held 6 bases outside the gene matches. Germline lookup yields CDR1 MNHEY and CDR2 SVGAGI. CDR3 length: 14 residues. The DNA for the CDR3 is TGTGCCAGCAGTTACTCAGGGGGCGCACAAGGCTACACCTTC. Its protein is CASSYSGGAQGYTF.

This chain connects TRBV19 to TRBJ1-2, with D unresolved. Germline lookup yields CDR1 LNHDA and CDR2 SQIVND (reference sequence). V shed 3 bases and J shed 4 bases, with 9 bases lying between them. CDR3 length: 13 amino acids. In DNA, the CDR3 is TGTGCCAGTAGTATCGGTTTCCCCTATGGCTACACCTTC. It translates to CASSIGFPYGYTF.

The chain has TRBV25-1 and TRBJ1-2; D call uncertain. Germline CDR1 reads MGHDK; CDR2 reads SYGVNS. The V gene lost 2 bases and the J gene lost 1 base, with 5 bases spanning the gap. The CDR3 is 13 amino acids. This CDR3 reads CASSELFNYGYTF. CDR3 DNA sequence: TGTGCCAGCAGTGAACTGTTTAACTATGGCTACACCTTC.

For the CDR3, the DNA is TGTGCCAGCAGCTTTTCCCACCAAGGGGGCGTCTACAATGAGCAGTTCTTC. Amino acids: CASSFSHQGGVYNEQFF. This chain links TRBV5-6 with TRBJ2-1; 7 bases align to TRBD1. Germline values: CDR1 SGHDT, CDR2 YYEEEE. The CDR3 is made up of 17 amino acids. V was clipped by 2 bases and J by 3 bases; unmatched bases: 11.

V gene TRBV14 combines with J gene TRBJ2-1; TRBD2 matches at 9 bases. In germline, CDR1 is SGHDN, CDR2 FVKESK. The CDR3 consists of 18 residues. The V gene end was trimmed by 0 bases and the J gene end by 8 bases; junction bases not matched to a gene: 14. The CDR3 coding sequence is TGTGCCAGCAGCCAAGATCGTGGTAGCGGGAGTGGGTACTATGAGCAGTTCTTC. It yields the protein CASSQDRGSGSGYYEQFF.

The count of this clone is one. The V gene is TRBV14, the J gene TRBJ2-7; a weak D match, TRBD1 (6 bases). Germline loops: CDR1 SGHDN, CDR2 FVKESK. V lost 1 base and J lost 0, with 10 bases in between. The CDR3 length is 15 residues. CDR3 amino acids: CASSQAGASSYEQYF. The DNA for the CDR3 is TGTGCCAGCAGCCAAGCAGGGGCCTCCTCCTACGAGCAGTACTTC.

The chain carries TRBV6-6 and TRBJ1-1, with 7 bases lining up with TRBD1. The CDR3 contains 15 residues. CDR1 and CDR2 from the germline V gene are MNHNY and SVGAGI (reference sequence). Trimming at V came to 7 bases and at J to 3 bases, leaving 11 bases not matched to a gene. In DNA form, the CDR3 reads TGTGCCAGCAACAACGAAGGGGGCCGGGACACTGAAGCTTTCTTT. Amino acids: CASNNEGGRDTEAFF.

This chain connects TRBV4-3 to TRBJ2-2; possible D gene TRBD2, 6 bases. The germline V and J ends were trimmed by 1 base and 3 bases, with 24 bases remaining between them. The CDR3 contains 20 residues. The germline gives CDR1 LGHNA, CDR2 YSLEER. CDR3 DNA: TGCGCCAGCAGCCAAGGTTGCACAGGTCGGCAGTGGGGGGACACCGGGGAGCTGTTTTTT. As protein: CASSQGCTGRQWGDTGELFF.

The chain recombines TRBV18 with TRBJ1-2, with 7 bases lining up with TRBD1. The CDR3 loop spans 14 amino acids. Germline V gene data show CDR1 as KGHSH and CDR2 as LQKENI. V shed 3 bases and J 4 bases; nucleotides not matched to a gene: 5. The CDR3 loop is CASSPAGQSYGYTF. Written as DNA, the CDR3 is TGTGCCAGCTCACCGGCGGGACAGAGCTATGGCTACACCTTC.

J is TRBJ1-4 and V is TRBV29-1; possibly TRBD1 for D (6 bases). Germline V lookup: CDR1 SQVTM, CDR2 ANQGSEA. V was pared by 0 bases and J by 6 bases, with 17 bases between. CDR3 length: 16 amino acids. The CDR3 spells CSVEDGGVGADEKLFF. The CDR3 DNA follows: TGCAGCGTTGAAGATGGGGGCGTGGGGGCCGATGAAAAACTGTTTTTT.